The 21 T cell receptor beta chains below come from one sample, sequenced in a study of shared clonotypes between healthy human individuals. Sequencing used immunoSEQ multiplex PCR; TCRdb keeps in-frame clones, though not all of them. The sample has about 490,000 clones; about 80% are singletons. Sequenced material: PBMCs. These receptor sequences come from a woman between 40 and 55 years old in good health. Some clones in this sample may be carry-over from other donors' samples.

This chain joins TRBV27 and TRBJ1-2; D is undetermined. Germline V gene sequence: CDR1 MNHEY, CDR2 SMNVEV (reference sequence). With 3 bases removed from V and 1 base from J, the gap between germline ends came to 9 bases. The CDR3 covers 14 residues. The CDR3 DNA sequence: TGTGCCAGCAGTTTCCGGGCCCTTAACTATGGCTACACCTTC. Residues: CASSFRALNYGYTF.

The chain recombines TRBV5-5 with TRBJ1-2; no definite D call. The V end was cut by 4 bases, the J end by 0 bases, with 10 bases between. The V gene's germline CDR1 is SGHKS and CDR2 YYEKEE (reference sequence). The CDR3 loop spans 14 amino acids. This CDR3 reads CASSAEGSNYGYTF. The CDR3 DNA reads as TGTGCCAGCAGCGCAGAGGGATCTAACTATGGCTACACCTTC.

Ten or more counts support this clone. V and J are TRBV5-1 and TRBJ2-7, with D possibly TRBD1 on 6 matching bases. The germline V gene has CDR1 SGHRS and CDR2 YFSETQ. V lost 2 bases and J lost 3, with 15 bases in between. The CDR3 has 15 amino acids. Here the CDR3 reads CASSFRFGTFYEQYF. CDR3 bases: TGCGCCAGCAGCTTTCGGTTCGGGACATTCTACGAGCAGTACTTC.

V gene TRBV5-1 combines with J gene TRBJ1-3; weak D call: TRBD1 (5 bases). CDR1 SGHRS and CDR2 YFSETQ come from the germline V gene. There are 15 residues in the CDR3. Trimming shortened V by 0 bases and J by 3 bases, and 10 bases separated the two germline ends. The CDR3 sequence: CASSLAPGSGNTIYF. Written as DNA, the CDR3 is TGCGCCAGCAGCTTGGCCCCAGGGAGTGGAAACACCATATATTTT.

This chain links TRBV4-1 with TRBJ2-3; no clear D. V lost 1 base and J lost 4, with 6 bases in between. Looked up from germline, CDR1 is MGHRA and CDR2 is YSYEKL. CDR3 size: 13 residues. The CDR3 nucleotides are TGCGCCAGCAGCCAAGGGGAAGCAGATACGCAGTATTTT. Its protein product is CASSQGEADTQYF.

The chain has TRBV7-2 and TRBJ2-5; no clear D. The DNA end is a closer match to TRBJ2-7, so the J assignment may be wrong. CDR3 length: 14 amino acids. Germline CDR1 SGHTA, CDR2 FQGNSA. This CDR3 is CASSLAPTLGEQYF. For the CDR3, the DNA is TGTGCCAGCAGCTTAGCGCCGACCCTCGGCGAGCAGTACTTC.

This chain connects TRBV15 to TRBJ1-4; D ambiguous. The CDR3 is made up of 14 amino acids. Trimming removed 6 bases at V and 8 bases at J, with 16 bases between. Per germline, CDR1 LNHNV and CDR2 YYDKDF (reference sequence). The CDR3 coding sequence is TGTGCCACCAGGCCTTCAGGATTGAGGGAAAAACTGTTTTTT. Its protein product is CATRPSGLREKLFF.

This clone was detected once. V gene TRBV28 combines with J gene TRBJ1-2; weak D call: TRBD1 (5 bases). The CDR3 contains 18 residues. With 1 base removed from V and 4 bases from J, the gap between germline ends came to 22 bases. The germline V gene has CDR1 MDHEN and CDR2 SYDVKM. CDR3 DNA: TGTGCCAGCAGTTTATCGGACGGGTTCTCGGGGGACGGCTATGGCTACACCTTC. Amino acid sequence: CASSLSDGFSGDGYGYTF.

A note on this clone: Only one base separates this from a far larger clonotype, so it likely reflects a read error. V usage is TRBV2 and J usage is TRBJ1-5; tentative D call: TRBD1 (6 bases). The V gene's germline CDR1 is SNHLY and CDR2 FYNNEI. The CDR3 loop spans 14 amino acids. V was shortened by 2 bases and J by 5 bases, with 10 bases between the two germline ends. CDR3 coding DNA: TGTGCCAGCAGTGAATTGGACAGCTATCAGCCCCAGCATTTT. This translates into CASSELDSYQPQHF.

This chain joins TRBV5-1 and TRBJ2-1; D remains ambiguous. Germline V lookup: CDR1 SGHRS, CDR2 YFSETQ. This CDR3 is 15 amino acids long. V was pared by 1 base and J by 0 bases, with 8 bases between. CDR3 DNA sequence: TGCGCCAGCAGCTTGTATGGGTCCTCCTACAATGAGCAGTTCTTC. This encodes CASSLYGSSYNEQFF. The full variable domain, rest sourced from reference TRBV5-1 and TRBJ2-1, is KAGVTQTPRYLIKTRGQQVTLSCSPISGHRSVSWYQQTPGQGLQFLFEYFSETQRNKGNFPGRFSGRQFSNSRSEMNVSTLELGDSALYLCASSLYGSSYNEQFFGPGTRLTVL.

The chain combines TRBV19 with TRBJ1-2; D remains unclear. The CDR3 is 14 amino acids. Germline values: CDR1 LNHDA, CDR2 SQIVND (reference sequence). Between the trimmed V and J ends, which lost 4 bases and 0 bases, there was a span of 9 bases. The CDR3 loop reads CASSTGPANYGYTF. The CDR3 coding sequence is TGTGCCAGTAGTACCGGACCAGCTAACTATGGCTACACCTTC.

Only a few counts were recorded for this clone. V is TRBV28 and J is TRBJ2-5; possibly TRBD2 for D (7 bases). CDR1 is MDHEN, CDR2 SYDVKM, per germline. The V end was cut by 6 bases, the J end by 9 bases, with 17 bases between. There are 13 residues in the CDR3. CDR3 residues: CASRSRGGEAQYF. The CDR3 DNA reads TGTGCCAGCAGATCTCGAGGGGGGGAGGCCCAGTACTTC.

In its sample, this clone was seen a few times. The same CDR3 can be traced to other DNA sequences in this sample. The chain links TRBV30 to TRBJ2-5, with 9 bases fitting TRBD2. Germline-derived CDR1 and CDR2 are GTSNPN and SVGIG (reference sequence). V lost 0 bases to trimming and J lost 3 bases; unmatched junction nucleotides: 8. The CDR3 has 16 residues. In nucleotides, the CDR3 is TGTGCCTGGAGTGTGGGACTAGCTGAAGGGGAAGAGACCCAGTACTTC. This sequence encodes CAWSVGLAEGEETQYF.

The J gene is TRBJ1-4, the V gene TRBV5-4; D call uncertain. CDR3 length: 15 residues. The V end lost 4 bases, the J end lost 4 bases, and 14 bases lay between the germline ends. Per the germline V gene, CDR1 is SGHNT and CDR2 is YYREEE (reference sequence). CDR3: CASSPGEVHNEKLFF. DNA for the CDR3: TGTGCCAGCAGCCCCGGGGAGGTTCATAATGAAAAACTGTTTTTT.

The genes are TRBV6-5 and TRBJ2-5; TRBD1 aligns across 11 bases. The V gene end was trimmed by 2 bases and the J gene end by 4 bases; junction bases not matched to a gene: 6. There are 16 residues in the CDR3. CDR1 and CDR2 (germline): MNHEY, SVGAGI. The CDR3 DNA reads as TGTGCCAGCAGTTACAGGGACAGGGGGGGAGGAGAGACCCAGTACTTC. It is translated as CASSYRDRGGGETQYF.

The chain is built from TRBV7-6 and TRBJ1-5; TRBD1 is a possible D gene (5 bases). Germline V gene sequence: CDR1 SGHVS, CDR2 FNYEAQ. Trimming took 5 bases from V and 0 from J, leaving 11 bases between them. This CDR3 has 15 residues. The CDR3 coding sequence is TGTGCCAGCAGCCCTCAGGGTTATAGCAATCAGCCCCAGCATTTT. Amino acids: CASSPQGYSNQPQHF.

This rearrangement joins TRBV11-2 to TRBJ2-2; D might be TRBD1 (5 bases). This CDR3 contains 14 residues. Germline V lookup: CDR1 SGHAT, CDR2 FQNNGV. V shed 2 bases and J shed 6 bases, with 10 bases lying between them. The CDR3 sequence: CASSLSPGPGELFF. CDR3 coding DNA: TGTGCCAGCAGCTTATCCCCAGGGCCCGGGGAGCTGTTTTTT.

The chain has TRBV7-9 and TRBJ1-2, with 7 positions matching TRBD1. V lost 4 bases and J lost 3; bases outside the gene matches: 2. The CDR3 runs 13 residues. CDR1 SEHNR and CDR2 FQNEAQ come from the germline V gene (reference sequence). Here the CDR3 DNA reads TGTGCCAGCAGCTCCACAGGGGACTATGGCTACACCTTC. This encodes CASSSTGDYGYTF. Full variable domain (missing parts from reference TRBV7-9 and TRBJ1-2): DTGVSQNPRHKITKRGQNVTFRCDPISEHNRLYWYRQTLGQGPEFLTYFQNEAQLEKSRLLSDRFSAERPKGSFSTLEIQRTEQGDSAMYLCASSSTGDYGYTFGSGTRLTVV.

V and J are TRBV30 and TRBJ2-2; the D gene is possibly TRBD1 (6 bases). This CDR3 has 14 residues. In germline, CDR1 is GTSNPN, CDR2 SVGIG (reference sequence). V was pared by 2 bases and J by 4 bases, with 11 bases between. In DNA form, the CDR3 reads TGTGCCTGGAGTCCACAGGGATTCACCGGGGAGCTGTTTTTT. This sequence encodes CAWSPQGFTGELFF.

The V and J genes are TRBV11-1 and TRBJ2-1; D is unresolved. This CDR3 is built from 13 residues. The ends were cut back, 1 base at V and 4 bases at J, with 5 bases in the middle. The germline V gene has CDR1 SGHAT and CDR2 FQDESV (reference sequence). The CDR3 sequence is CASSLEPYNEQFF. The CDR3 coding sequence is TGTGCCAGCAGCTTAGAACCTTACAATGAGCAGTTCTTC.

The DNA for the CDR3 is TGTGCTAGTGGTTCCGGACAGGGGGACACTGAAGCTTTCTTT. Amino acids: CASGSGQGDTEAFF. V and J are TRBV12-5 and TRBJ1-1; 10 bases map to TRBD1. Looked up from germline, CDR1 is LGHNT and CDR2 is FRNRAP. Germline trimming cut 4 bases from V and 3 bases from J; bases unmatched to any gene: 2. This CDR3 is 14 amino acids long. Combining the CDR3 with reference TRBV12-5 and TRBJ1-1 gives the whole variable domain DARVTQTPRHKVTEMGQEVTMRCQPILGHNTVFWYRQTMMQGLELLAYFRNRAPLDDSGMPKDRFSAEMPDATLATLKIQPSEPRDSAVYFCASGSGQGDTEAFFGQGTRLTVV.